Presented here are 11 T cell receptor beta chains from one specimen sequenced in a study of T-cell memory formation after mild COVID-19. TCRdb re-called the 5' RACE reads through MiXCR, storing one row per CDR3 protein. Among more than 350,000 distinct CDR3 sequences, approximately 21% were seen once, and the ten largest hold 12%. The sample taken for sequencing was PBMCs or a T cell subset sorted from them (not recorded which). Receptors were obtained from an adult woman who had mild COVID-19 (a few samples of this study predate the infection). Cell type and time point are not known.

The chain joins TRBV5-1 to TRBJ2-7, with 12 bases that match TRBD1. CDR1 and CDR2 (germline): SGHRS, YFSETQ. CDR3 length equals 15 residues. V trimming: 3 bases; J trimming: 3 bases; junction bases outside the gene matches: 4. Here the CDR3 DNA reads TGCGCCAGCAGCTCGGGACAGGGGGCCATCTACGAGCAGTACTTC. It yields the protein CASSSGQGAIYEQYF.

The chain combines TRBV2 with TRBJ1-2, with a possible D match to TRBD1 (6 bases). The CDR3 has 15 amino acids. V gave up 9 bases and J gave up 5 bases, with 22 bases separating them. From germline, CDR1 is SNHLY and CDR2 FYNNEI. This CDR3 reads CASTTLFLGAYGYTF. CDR3 DNA sequence: TGTGCCAGTACAACACTCTTCCTGGGGGCATATGGCTACACCTTC.

This clonotype was seen more than once but under ten times. The chain uses TRBV7-2 and TRBJ2-5, with unresolved D. The CDR3 contains 14 residues. Between the trimmed V and J ends, which lost 3 bases and 2 bases, there was a span of 10 bases. The V gene's germline CDR1 is SGHTA and CDR2 FQGNSA. CDR3 coding DNA: TGTGCCAGCAGCTTGGCTAGGCAACAAGAGACCCAGTACTTC. Translated: CASSLARQQETQYF.

This clonotype was seen more than once but under ten times. The chain is built from TRBV7-9 and TRBJ2-3, with 7 bases identical to TRBD1. This CDR3 comprises 16 residues. Germline-derived CDR1 and CDR2 are SEHNR and FQNEAQ (reference sequence). The ends lost 4 bases at V and 2 bases at J; junction bases unmatched: 9. The DNA of the CDR3 is TGTGCCAGCAGCTGGTCCGGACAGGAGCTCACAGATACGCAGTATTTT. As protein: CASSWSGQELTDTQYF.

This clonotype appeared once. V and J are TRBV30 and TRBJ1-4; 9 bases map to TRBD1. Losses at the gene ends were 4 bases for V and 7 bases for J; bases not matched to a gene: 4. The length of the CDR3 is 13 residues. CDR1 and CDR2 from the germline V gene are GTSNPN and SVGIG (reference sequence). The CDR3: CAWTGTGSEKLFF. CDR3 DNA: TGTGCCTGGACCGGGACAGGGAGTGAAAAACTGTTTTTT.

This clonotype was detected only a few times. V usage is TRBV29-1 and J usage is TRBJ2-7; TRBD2 is a possible D gene (5 bases). This CDR3 has 14 residues. CDR1 is SQVTM and CDR2 is ANQGSEA in the germline V gene. V was shortened by 8 bases and J by 0 bases, with 17 bases between the two germline ends. The CDR3 DNA reads TGCAGCATCTTACCGGAGGTTCTCTCCTACGAGCAGTACTTC. Its protein is CSILPEVLSYEQYF.

This clonotype was seen a few times. The V call is TRBV30, the J call TRBJ2-1, with D possibly matching TRBD2 (5 bases). CDR3 length: 15 residues. CDR1 GTSNPN and CDR2 SVGIG come from the germline V gene (reference sequence). Trimming cost V 0 bases and J 0 bases, with 9 bases left between them. The DNA for the CDR3 is TGTGCCTGGAGTGTAAGTCGGGGCTCCTACAATGAGCAGTTCTTC. Translated: CAWSVSRGSYNEQFF.

This clonotype has more than one count but fewer than ten. The chain carries TRBV6-1 and TRBJ2-7, with TRBD1 identical over 7 bases. The V segment lost 4 bases and the J segment 2 bases; nucleotides outside the gene matches: 5. The germline CDR1 and CDR2 sequences are MNHNS and SASEGT. The CDR3 totals 14 residues. The CDR3 sequence: CASSARTGTYEQYF. The DNA for the CDR3 is TGTGCCAGCAGTGCCCGGACAGGCACCTACGAGCAGTACTTC.

The chain joins TRBV20-1 to TRBJ1-1; TRBD1 might be the D (6 bases). CDR3 size: 13 residues. Germline CDR1 and CDR2: DFQATT and SNEGSKA (reference sequence). V was trimmed by 6 bases and J by 3 bases, leaving 14 bases between them. For the CDR3, the DNA is TGCAGTGCCCCAGGGGCCTCGGACACTGAAGCTTTCTTT. Translating it yields CSAPGASDTEAFF.

The chain couples TRBV25-1 to TRBJ2-1; TRBD2 matches 8 bases. Germline lookup yields CDR1 MGHDK and CDR2 SYGVNS. CDR3 size: 13 residues. J lost 7 bases, V lost 6 bases, and 5 bases had no gene match. CDR3: CASSNSGTNEQFF. CDR3 coding DNA: TGTGCCAGCAGCAATAGCGGGACAAATGAGCAGTTCTTC. The variable domain in full, completed from reference TRBV25-1 and TRBJ2-1, reads EADIYQTPRYLVIGTGKKITLECSQTMGHDKMYWYQQDPGMELHLIHYSYGVNSTEKGDLSSESTVSRIRTEHFPLTLESARPSHTSQYLCASSNSGTNEQFFGPGTRLTVL.

This clonotype occurred a few times. The DNA of the CDR3 is TGTGCCAGCAGCCAAGTTCCGGACTTCCCGTTCCACGAGCAGTACTTC. Protein: CASSQVPDFPFHEQYF. The chain recombines TRBV3-1 with TRBJ2-7, with a weak D call TRBD2 (5 bases). In germline, CDR1 is LGHDT, CDR2 YNNKEL (reference sequence). The CDR3 totals 16 residues. Trimming removed 1 base from V and 5 bases from J, with 18 bases in between.